This entry features one T cell receptor (beta chain) sequence. This sample was taken from a study of blood T cell repertoires in COVID-19. The CDR3 has 14 amino acids. Germline CDR1 reads MNHEY; CDR2 reads SVGAGI. The V gene lost 6 bases and the J gene lost 2 bases, with 11 bases spanning the gap. Repertoires were generated with immunoSEQ multiplex PCR, while TCRdb's copy carries only in-frame clones and drops some. The sample holds 150,000 or so clones, about 80% seen once. The V gene is TRBV6-5, the J gene TRBJ2-1; D is unresolved. This receptor was taken from a man aged 55 to 70 with acute or convalescent COVID-19. The sample comprised peripheral blood. CDR3 sequence reads: CASRSPETYNEQFF. Here the CDR3 DNA reads TGTGCCAGCAGATCTCCAGAAACCTACAATGAGCAGTTCTTC.